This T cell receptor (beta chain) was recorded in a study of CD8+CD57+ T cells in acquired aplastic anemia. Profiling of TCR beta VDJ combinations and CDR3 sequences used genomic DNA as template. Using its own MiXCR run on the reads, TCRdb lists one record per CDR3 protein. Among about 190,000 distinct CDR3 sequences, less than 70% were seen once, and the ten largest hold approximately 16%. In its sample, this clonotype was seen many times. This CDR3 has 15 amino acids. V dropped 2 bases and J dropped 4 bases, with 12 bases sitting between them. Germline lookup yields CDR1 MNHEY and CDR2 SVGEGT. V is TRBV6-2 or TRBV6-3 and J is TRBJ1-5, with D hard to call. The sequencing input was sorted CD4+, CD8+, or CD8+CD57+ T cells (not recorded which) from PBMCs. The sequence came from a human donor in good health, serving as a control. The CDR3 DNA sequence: TGTGCCAGCAGTTACACGGGAAATCTGAATCAGCCCCAGCATTTT. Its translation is CASSYTGNLNQPQHF.